This T cell receptor (beta chain) was obtained from a study of T-cell reconstitution after alpha-beta-depleted transplantation in children. This clonotype appeared many times. Its specificity is unknown. The CDR3 totals 14 residues. CDR1 and CDR2 (germline): SGDLS, YYNGEE. V shed 4 bases and J shed 6 bases, with 13 bases lying between them. TCRbeta library construction was performed incorporating unique molecular identifiers. A single record per CDR3 protein comes from TCRdb applying MiXCR to the PCR reads. The sample lists about 460,000 distinct CDR3 sequences; 10% to 13% were seen once. Study-level findings and limits: After transplant, at about two months, alpha-beta T cells were reportedly derived from several hundred expanded graft clones.

The chain combines TRBV9 with TRBJ2-2; D uncertain. This sequence originates from a child aged 2-9 years with inherited bone marrow failure, due to receive a stem cell transplant. This material consisted of PBMCs, taken before TCRalphabeta/CD19-depleted stem cell transplant. The DNA of the CDR3 is TGTGCCAGCAGCCCCCGGGCCCAAGCCGGGGAGCTGTTTTTT. This sequence encodes CASSPRAQAGELFF.